This TCR beta chain originates from a study of PD-1 blockade in mismatch repair-deficient tumors. The CDR3 totals 15 residues. Trimming at V came to 5 bases and at J to 6 bases, leaving 9 bases not matched to a gene. Germline CDR1 SGHTA, CDR2 FQGTGA. Assay used: immunoSEQ multiplex PCR; TCRdb lists only in-frame clones, some missing. Of around 50,000 clones listed, roughly three quarters are singletons. The TCR originated in an adult with mismatch repair-deficient cancer. Sequencing used peripheral blood, obtained 4 weeks after starting pembrolizumab. The V call is TRBV7-3, the J call TRBJ2-5; 10 bases agree with TRBD2. The DNA of the CDR3 is TGTGCCAGCAGCCGTGAAGCGGGAGGGTTTCAGACCCAGTACTTC. Protein product: CASSREAGGFQTQYF.